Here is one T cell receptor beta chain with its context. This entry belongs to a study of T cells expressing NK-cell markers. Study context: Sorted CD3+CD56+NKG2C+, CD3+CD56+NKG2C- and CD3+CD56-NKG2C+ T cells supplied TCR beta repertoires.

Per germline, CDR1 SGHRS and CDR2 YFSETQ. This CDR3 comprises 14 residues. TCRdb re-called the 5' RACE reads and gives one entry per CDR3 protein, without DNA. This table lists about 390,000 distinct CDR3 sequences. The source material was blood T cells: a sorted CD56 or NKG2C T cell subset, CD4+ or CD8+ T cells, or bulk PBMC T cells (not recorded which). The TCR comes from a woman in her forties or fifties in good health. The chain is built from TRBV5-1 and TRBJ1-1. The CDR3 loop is CASRRGELNTEAFF. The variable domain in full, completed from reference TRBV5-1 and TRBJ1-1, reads KAGVTQTPRYLIKTRGQQVTLSCSPISGHRSVSWYQQTPGQGLQFLFEYFSETQRNKGNFPGRFSGRQFSNSRSEMNVSTLELGDSALYLCASRRGELNTEAFFGQGTRLTVV.